The sequence of this T cell receptor beta chain was determined in a study of cytomegalovirus exposure and HLA in healthy donors. Study background: Researchers previously reported finding 100 million or so unique TCR beta sequences from 150 million to 200 million T cells.

Broader study findings: What was likely a sequencing artifact was a cluster of highly shared sequence variants. Under in vitro conditions, a few CMV-associated chains were confirmed as specific for CMV antigens.

PCR primers comprised 60 Vbeta and 13 Jbeta primers. The assay was immunoSEQ multiplex PCR, and TCRdb's table has in-frame clones only and misses some. The sample lists more than 95,000 clones, about 80% occurring once. The CDR3 loop spans 14 amino acids. Trimming stripped 5 bases from V and 5 bases from J, with 16 bases between. Germline CDR1 is MNHEY and CDR2 is SMNVEV (reference sequence). To note about this clone: What it binds is not known.

This TCR came from a man between 18 and 29 years old in good health and CMV-seronegative. This chain uses TRBV27 with TRBJ2-7, with a tentative D call TRBD1 (6 bases). Sequenced: PBMCs. The CDR3 sequence is CASSLRGQEDEQYF. The CDR3 bases are TGTGCCAGCAGTCTCAGGGGACAAGAGGACGAGCAGTACTTC.